The 30 T cell receptor beta chains given below trace back to one sample, sequenced in a study of T cells after yellow fever vaccination. Via MiXCR, TCRdb re-called the 5' RACE reads, giving one row per CDR3 protein. Of 300,000 to 400,000 distinct CDR3 sequences listed, 8.5% to 10% are singletons. The sample here was PBMCs, taken on the day of the first yellow fever vaccination. The source is a man aged 18 to 29 who received the YFV17D yellow fever vaccine.

The chain links TRBV6-5 to TRBJ1-3; D remains unclear. The V gene lost 0 bases and the J gene lost 0 bases, with 9 bases spanning the gap. There are 16 residues in the CDR3. Germline loops: CDR1 MNHEY, CDR2 SVGAGI. CDR3 coding DNA: TGTGCCAGCAGTTACTCGAAGTGGCTCTCTGGAAACACCATATATTTT. The encoded protein is CASSYSKWLSGNTIYF.

This clonotype occurred many times. The chain carries TRBV5-1 and TRBJ2-2; 12 nucleotides align to TRBD1. Germline-derived CDR1 and CDR2 are SGHRS and YFSETQ. The CDR3 runs to 17 residues. The V gene end was trimmed by 4 bases and the J gene end by 5 bases; junction bases not matched to a gene: 9. CDR3 loop: CASSPGGQGAWTGELFF. In nucleotides, the CDR3 is TGCGCCAGCAGCCCTGGGGGACAGGGGGCATGGACCGGGGAGCTGTTTTTT.

The V call is TRBV12-3 or TRBV12-4, the J call TRBJ2-3; D might be TRBD2 (6 bases). The germline V and J ends were trimmed by 6 bases and 4 bases, with 14 bases remaining between them. The CDR3 is 14 amino acids. The CDR3 bases are TGTGCCAGCAGACCGACTAGTCCCGCAGATACGCAGTATTTT. It is translated as CASRPTSPADTQYF.

This clonotype was seen only a few times. The chain uses TRBV6-5 and TRBJ1-5; tentatively, D is TRBD1 (5 bases). CDR1 and CDR2 from the germline V gene are MNHEY and SVGAGI. The CDR3 has 14 amino acids. Between the trimmed V and J ends, which lost 3 bases and 4 bases, there was a span of 10 bases. The CDR3 bases are TGTGCCAGCAGTTATCGGGGACCTAATCAGCCCCAGCATTTT. Translated: CASSYRGPNQPQHF.

CDR3 region: CSVEVTVNTEAFF. In nucleotides, the CDR3 is TGCAGCGTTGAAGTGACAGTGAACACTGAAGCTTTCTTT. The chain carries TRBV29-1 and TRBJ1-1; TRBD1 is a possible D gene (5 bases). Germline CDR1 reads SQVTM; CDR2 reads ANQGSEA. There are 13 residues in the CDR3. The ends were cut back, 1 base at V and 0 bases at J, with 6 bases in the middle.

In this sample, this clonotype turned up a few times. The genes are TRBV20-1 and TRBJ2-5; D gene unclear. The CDR3 runs to 14 residues. V gave up 0 bases and J gave up 4 bases, with 12 bases separating them. CDR1 DFQATT and CDR2 SNEGSKA come from the germline V gene (reference sequence). CDR3 loop: CSARDLKVGETQYF. CDR3 nucleotide sequence: TGCAGTGCTAGAGATCTGAAGGTGGGAGAGACCCAGTACTTC.

This rearrangement joins TRBV7-9 to TRBJ2-7; D uncertain. The V gene's germline CDR1 is SEHNR and CDR2 FQNEAQ (reference sequence). The V gene lost 5 bases and the J gene lost 7 bases, with 9 bases spanning the gap. The CDR3 covers 11 residues. The CDR3 region is CASSVVGEQYF. The CDR3 DNA is TGTGCCAGCAGCGTAGTCGGGGAGCAGTACTTC.

This clonotype has at least ten counts. J is TRBJ2-2 and V is TRBV7-3; 9 positions match TRBD2. After removal of 5 bases from V and 6 bases from J, the junction contained 4 bases not matched to a gene. The CDR3 is 14 residues long. Germline V CDR1 and CDR2: SGHTA, FQGTGA. CDR3 nucleotides: TGTGCCAGCAGCCCGGGACTAGCCGCCGGGGAGCTGTTTTTT. Protein product: CASSPGLAAGELFF.

The table lists this clonotype with a few counts. The chain uses TRBV5-1 and TRBJ2-3, with 8 bases matching TRBD1. The V segment lost 4 bases and the J segment 4 bases; nucleotides outside the gene matches: 5. The CDR3 sequence is 14 residues long. Germline V CDR1 and CDR2: SGHRS, YFSETQ. CDR3 amino acids: CASSPQGAPDTQYF. The CDR3 DNA reads TGCGCCAGCAGCCCCCAGGGGGCCCCAGATACGCAGTATTTT.

This clonotype was seen more than once but under ten times. The genes are TRBV29-1 and TRBJ2-4; D is unresolved. The V end was cut by 8 bases, the J end by 7 bases, with 15 bases between. This CDR3 is 12 amino acids long. The germline CDR1 and CDR2 sequences are SQVTM and ANQGSEA. The CDR3 DNA reads TGCAGCATTAGGGCTTCAGAGAACATTCAGTACTTC. This translates into CSIRASENIQYF.

This chain uses TRBV13 with TRBJ2-3; 7 bases agree with TRBD2. CDR1 is PRHDT and CDR2 is FYEKMQ in the germline V gene (reference sequence). V shed 0 bases and J 6 bases; nucleotides not matched to a gene: 12. The CDR3 is made up of 17 amino acids. The CDR3 reads CASSLGLWGGGSDTQYF. CDR3 bases: TGTGCCAGCAGCTTAGGCCTTTGGGGCGGGGGTTCGGATACGCAGTATTTT.

The chain employs TRBV20-1 and TRBJ2-1; weak D call: TRBD1 (6 bases). Per the germline V gene, CDR1 is DFQATT and CDR2 is SNEGSKA (reference sequence). The CDR3 runs 15 residues. The CDR3 DNA reads TGCAGCACCAACTCGTTTAAGGGGGTCTACAATGAGCAGTTCTTC. Translating gives CSTNSFKGVYNEQFF.

This clonotype appeared a few times. The chain carries TRBV5-1 and TRBJ2-6; 7 nucleotides match TRBD1. Germline CDR1 is SGHRS and CDR2 is YFSETQ. Losses at the gene ends were 4 bases for V and 4 bases for J; bases not matched to a gene: 14. This CDR3 spans 18 amino acids. CDR3 loop: CASSTDRPLALGANVLTF. The DNA for the CDR3 is TGCGCCAGCAGCACGGACAGGCCCCTAGCCCTCGGGGCCAACGTCCTGACTTTC.

The sample holds a few counts of this clonotype. This chain connects TRBV9 to TRBJ2-3; D unclear. The V gene's germline CDR1 is SGDLS and CDR2 YYNGEE. The CDR3 is made up of 13 amino acids. With 4 bases removed from V and 5 bases from J, the gap between germline ends came to 11 bases. The CDR3 here is CASSPTPLDTQYF. The CDR3 bases are TGTGCCAGCAGCCCCACTCCTTTAGATACGCAGTATTTT.

This clonotype occurred many times. V usage is TRBV5-1 and J usage is TRBJ2-2; D is perhaps TRBD1 (6 bases). The CDR3 covers 15 residues. Germline V gives CDR1 SGHRS, CDR2 YFSETQ. Trimming took 4 bases from V and 0 from J, leaving 10 bases between them. The CDR3 DNA sequence: TGCGCCAGCAGCCCCGGGACACCGAACACCGGGGAGCTGTTTTTT. It yields the protein CASSPGTPNTGELFF.

This clonotype was observed a few times. This chain connects TRBV6-2 or TRBV6-3 to TRBJ1-5, with D unclear. Trimming removed 0 bases at V and 4 bases at J, with 10 bases between. The CDR3 spans 15 residues. Germline V lookup: CDR1 MNHEY, CDR2 SVGEGT. The CDR3 reads CASSYSMDGNQPQHF. The CDR3 nucleotides read TGTGCCAGCAGTTACTCAATGGACGGGAATCAGCCCCAGCATTTT.

This clonotype was seen only a few times. The chain links TRBV7-3 to TRBJ2-3; possible D gene TRBD2, 6 bases. Germline-derived CDR1 and CDR2 are SGHTA and FQGTGA. This CDR3 spans 15 amino acids. The V end was cut by 5 bases, the J end by 8 bases, with 20 bases between. The CDR3 is CASSTRLDPSATQYF. The DNA for the CDR3 is TGTGCCAGCAGCACCCGACTAGACCCTTCCGCTACGCAGTATTTT.

The chain combines TRBV15 with TRBJ1-5, with no clear D. Germline loops: CDR1 LNHNV, CDR2 YYDKDF (reference sequence). The V end was cut by 3 bases, the J end by 8 bases, with 8 bases between. The CDR3 extends over 12 amino acids. The CDR3 nucleotides read TGTGCCACCAGCAGGGCAAGTGAGCCCCAGCATTTT. This translates into CATSRASEPQHF. Full variable domain (outside the CDR3, taken from reference TRBV15 and TRBJ1-5): DAMVIQNPRYQVTQFGKPVTLSCSQTLNHNVMYWYQQKSSQAPKLLFHYYDKDFNNEADTPDNFQSRRPNTSFCFLDIRSPGLGDTAMYLCATSRASEPQHFGDGTRLSIL.

This clonotype was found many times. The V gene is TRBV5-4, the J gene TRBJ1-3; weak D call: TRBD1 (5 bases). CDR1 is SGHNT and CDR2 is YYREEE in the germline V gene (reference sequence). CDR3 length: 15 residues. Trimming cost V 4 bases and J 0 bases, with 11 bases left between them. The CDR3 sequence: CASSLSGGSGNTIYF. CDR3 DNA: TGTGCCAGCAGCCTGAGTGGGGGCTCTGGAAACACCATATATTTT. Based on the CDR3 plus reference TRBV5-4 and TRBJ1-3, the full variable domain is ETGVTQSPTHLIKTRGQQVTLRCSSQSGHNTVSWYQQALGQGPQFIFQYYREEENGRGNFPPRFSGLQFPNYSSELNVNALELDDSALYLCASSLSGGSGNTIYFGEGSWLTVV.

This chain links TRBV9 with TRBJ2-5, with 8 bases fitting TRBD2. Per the germline V gene, CDR1 is SGDLS and CDR2 is YYNGEE. CDR3 length equals 16 residues. With 0 bases clipped from V and 0 bases from J, the junction kept 4 bases outside the gene matches. CDR3 in amino acids: CASSVGGGGYQETQYF. Written as DNA, the CDR3 is TGTGCCAGCAGCGTAGGAGGCGGGGGGTACCAAGAGACCCAGTACTTC.

A few counts support this clonotype. The J gene is TRBJ1-3, the V gene TRBV4-2; no reliable D call. Trimming stripped 0 bases from V and 0 bases from J, with 9 bases between. The CDR3 has 16 amino acids. CDR1 is LGHNA and CDR2 is YNFKEQ in the germline V gene. The CDR3 DNA sequence: TGTGCCAGCAGCCAAGAAGGAGGGAGCTCTGGAAACACCATATATTTT. Translating gives CASSQEGGSSGNTIYF.

The V gene is TRBV5-5, the J gene TRBJ1-6, with a tentative D call TRBD1 (5 bases). V lost 4 bases and J 5 bases, leaving 10 bases between the germline ends. This CDR3 is 14 amino acids long. Germline CDR1 reads SGHKS; CDR2 reads YYEKEE (reference sequence). The CDR3 DNA reads as TGTGCCAGCAGCGGCCGACAGAATAATTCACCCCTCCACTTT. Protein product: CASSGRQNNSPLHF.

In its sample, this clonotype was seen a few times. The gene calls are TRBV7-9 and TRBJ2-7; D gene ambiguous. The CDR3 consists of 12 residues. V lost 4 bases and J 7 bases, leaving 11 bases between the germline ends. From germline, CDR1 is SEHNR and CDR2 FQNEAQ (reference sequence). The CDR3 protein is CASSSSRREQYV. CDR3 DNA: TGTGCCAGCAGCTCCAGCCGTCGGGAGCAGTACGTC.

This chain uses TRBV7-9 with TRBJ1-2, with 8 bases lining up with TRBD1. V trimming: 3 bases; J trimming: 5 bases; junction bases outside the gene matches: 11. CDR1 and CDR2 from the germline V gene are SEHNR and FQNEAQ (reference sequence). This CDR3 is 16 amino acids long. The CDR3 here is CASSLGVAGGGYGYTF. The CDR3 nucleotides are TGTGCCAGCAGCTTGGGAGTAGCAGGGGGCGGGTATGGCTACACCTTC.

This clonotype occurred a few times. This sequence joins TRBV25-1 and TRBJ1-2; TRBD1 matches 8 bases. V trimming: 5 bases; J trimming: 4 bases; junction bases outside the gene matches: 12. Per germline, CDR1 MGHDK and CDR2 SYGVNS. The CDR3 is 16 amino acids. The CDR3 sequence: CASSPLTGAGFYGYTF. The DNA for the CDR3 is TGTGCCAGCAGTCCCCTGACAGGGGCGGGATTCTATGGCTACACCTTC.

V usage is TRBV7-2 and J usage is TRBJ1-1; a possible D gene is TRBD1 (6 bases). The CDR3 loop spans 15 amino acids. Germline-derived CDR1 and CDR2 are SGHTA and FQGNSA. The germline V and J ends were trimmed by 2 bases and 4 bases, with 14 bases remaining between them. CDR3 amino acids: CASSLTGGGGTEAFF. The DNA of the CDR3 is TGTGCCAGCAGCTTAACGGGGGGCGGGGGCACTGAAGCTTTCTTT.

This clonotype was detected a few times. The gene calls are TRBV20-1 and TRBJ2-3; 9 bases agree with TRBD2. The CDR3 is 15 amino acids. The germline V gene encodes CDR1 DFQATT and CDR2 SNEGSKA (reference sequence). V was clipped by 0 bases and J by 4 bases; unmatched bases: 5. CDR3 sequence (DNA): TGCAGTGCTAGAGATGGCGGGGGGGTGGCAGATACGCAGTATTTT. Translated, it gives CSARDGGGVADTQYF.

This clonotype was found a few times. The V and J genes are TRBV7-9 and TRBJ2-2, with D tentatively TRBD1 (6 bases). Trimming removed 7 bases at V and 2 bases at J, with 11 bases between. The CDR3 loop spans 14 amino acids. Germline V lookup: CDR1 SEHNR, CDR2 FQNEAQ (reference sequence). This chain's CDR3 is CASIQGFNTGELFF. DNA of the CDR3: TGTGCCAGCATCCAGGGGTTTAACACCGGGGAGCTGTTTTTT.

This clonotype was detected ten times or more. The chain links TRBV4-1 to TRBJ1-1; D is possibly TRBD1 (6 bases). Germline CDR1 and CDR2: MGHRA and YSYEKL. V was trimmed by 4 bases and J by 4 bases, leaving 16 bases between them. The CDR3 length is 15 residues. The CDR3 here is CASSPRHVGGTEAFF. The CDR3 DNA follows: TGCGCCAGCAGCCCCAGGCACGTAGGGGGCACTGAAGCTTTCTTT.

V usage is TRBV7-6 and J usage is TRBJ2-1; 11 positions match TRBD1. Germline CDR1 and CDR2: SGHVS and FNYEAQ. V lost 5 bases and J lost 8; bases outside the gene matches: 5. The CDR3 runs 14 residues. This chain's CDR3 is CASSIGTGGYEQFF. The CDR3 DNA reads as TGTGCCAGCAGCATTGGGACAGGGGGGTATGAGCAGTTCTTC. The variable domain in full, completed from reference TRBV7-6 and TRBJ2-1, reads GAGVSQSPRYKVTKRGQDVALRCDPISGHVSLYWYRQALGQGPEFLTYFNYEAQQDKSGLPNDRFSAERPEGSISTLTIQRTEQRDSAMYRCASSIGTGGYEQFFGPGTRLTVL.